The 5 T cell receptor beta chains below come from one sample, sequenced in a study of blood T cell repertoires in COVID-19. Sequencing used immunoSEQ multiplex PCR; TCRdb keeps in-frame clones, though not all of them. The data hold over 70,000 clones, with 85% to 90% observed a single time. The material sequenced was peripheral blood. These TCRs come from a human donor in a cohort sampled during active COVID-19.

This clone has just one count. For the CDR3, the DNA is TGTGCCAGCAGCTATCTAGCGGCGGGAGGGCCCTACGAGCAGTACTTC. Amino acid sequence: CASSYLAAGGPYEQYF. V is TRBV3-1 (or the pseudogene TRBV3-2) and J is TRBJ2-7; 9 nucleotides line up with TRBD2. V lost 5 bases, J lost 2 bases, and 10 bases stayed unmatched. From germline, CDR1 is LGHDT and CDR2 YNNKEL (reference sequence). This CDR3 is 16 amino acids long.

The CDR3 DNA is TGTGCCAGCAGCTTGCTCGCGGGAGGGCCCGCCGGGGAGCTGTTTTTT. This encodes CASSLLAGGPAGELFF. The V call is TRBV5-8, the J call TRBJ2-2, with TRBD2 matching 9 bases. Germline V CDR1 and CDR2: SGHTS, YDEGEE. Losses at the gene ends were 1 base for V and 6 bases for J; bases not matched to a gene: 7. This CDR3 has 16 residues.

This chain connects TRBV7-9 to TRBJ2-1; 8 nucleotides agree with TRBD2. The CDR3 is 16 residues long. Germline V gene lookup returns CDR1 SEHNR and CDR2 FQNEAQ (reference sequence). V trimming: 4 bases; J trimming: 7 bases; junction bases outside the gene matches: 12. The CDR3 here is CASSYQASGSRNEQFF. DNA for the CDR3: TGTGCCAGCAGCTACCAGGCCAGCGGGAGTCGAAATGAGCAGTTCTTC.

The chain joins TRBV27 to TRBJ2-2; D uncertain. Germline V gene lookup returns CDR1 MNHEY and CDR2 SMNVEV (reference sequence). The ends were cut back, 4 bases at V and 3 bases at J, with 12 bases in the middle. The CDR3 extends over 15 amino acids. This chain's CDR3 is CASSSYREYTGELFF. The CDR3 DNA sequence: TGTGCCAGCAGTTCCTACCGAGAGTACACCGGGGAGCTGTTTTTT.

This rearrangement joins TRBV5-1 to TRBJ2-7; D is possibly TRBD2 (5 bases). Germline lookup yields CDR1 SGHRS and CDR2 YFSETQ. With 4 bases removed from V and 2 bases from J, the gap between germline ends came to 13 bases. This CDR3 comprises 14 residues. CDR3: CASSPDSSAYEQYF. CDR3 sequence (DNA): TGCGCCAGCAGCCCGGACTCGTCGGCCTACGAGCAGTACTTC.